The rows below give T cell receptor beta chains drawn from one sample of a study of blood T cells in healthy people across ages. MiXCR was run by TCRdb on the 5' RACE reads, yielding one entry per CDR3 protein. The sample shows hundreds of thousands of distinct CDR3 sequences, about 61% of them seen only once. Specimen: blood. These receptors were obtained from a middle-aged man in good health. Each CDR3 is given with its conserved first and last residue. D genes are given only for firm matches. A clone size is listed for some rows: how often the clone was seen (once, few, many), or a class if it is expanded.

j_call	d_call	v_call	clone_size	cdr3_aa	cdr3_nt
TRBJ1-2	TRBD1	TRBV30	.	CAWETGRRLRGYTF	TGTGCCTGGGAGACAGGGCGCCGTTTGCGTGGCTACACCTTC
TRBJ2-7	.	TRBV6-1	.	CASRGTGRNEQYF	TGTGCCAGCAGGGGTACAGGGAGGAATGAGCAGTACTTC
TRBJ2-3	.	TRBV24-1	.	CATSDRTPQGPSTDTQYF	TGTGCCACCAGTGATCGAACTCCACAGGGTCCTAGCACAGATACGCAGTATTTT
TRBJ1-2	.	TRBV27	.	CASSSSKSFWAGYTF	TGTGCCAGCAGTTCCTCTAAGTCCTTCTGGGCAGGCTACACCTTC
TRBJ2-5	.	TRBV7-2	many	CASSLEPQALTQYF	TGTGCCAGCAGCTTAGAACCCCAGGCGTTGACCCAGTACTTC
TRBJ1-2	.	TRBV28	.	CASSTLKWTYGYTF	TGTGCCAGCAGCACGCTGAAATGGACCTATGGCTACACCTTC
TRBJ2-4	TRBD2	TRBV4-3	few	CASSQDPAGEFVQYF	TGCGCCAGCAGCCAAGACCCAGCGGGAGAGTTCGTGCAGTACTTC
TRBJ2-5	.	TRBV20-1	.	CSANRGIQETQYF	TGCAGTGCCAACCGGGGGATCCAAGAGACCCAGTACTTC
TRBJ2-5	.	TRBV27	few	CASSFGGSSETQYF	TGTGCCAGCAGTTTTGGGGGGAGCTCAGAGACCCAGTACTTC
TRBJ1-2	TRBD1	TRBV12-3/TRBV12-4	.	CASSQGQQDGYTF	TGTGCCAGCAGCCAGGGACAGCAAGATGGCTACACCTTC
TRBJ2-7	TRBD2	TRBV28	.	CASTLTGTRLREQYF	TGTGCCAGCACCCTGACGGGGACTAGACTTCGCGAGCAGTACTTC
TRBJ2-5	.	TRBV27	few	CASSLLAREETQYF	TGTGCCAGCAGTTTACTTGCTCGGGAAGAGACCCAGTACTTC
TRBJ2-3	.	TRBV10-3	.	CAISDRDTLTDTQYF	TGTGCCATCAGTGATAGGGACACCCTCACAGATACGCAGTATTTT
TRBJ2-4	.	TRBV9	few	CASSVAGENIQYF	TGTGCCAGCAGCGTAGCTGGGGAGAACATTCAGTACTTC
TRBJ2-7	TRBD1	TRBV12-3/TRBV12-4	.	CASSFSSGTGYEQYF	TGTGCCAGCAGTTTCTCCTCCGGGACAGGGTACGAGCAGTACTTC
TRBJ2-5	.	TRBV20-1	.	CSAVGHLQETQYF	TGCAGTGCTGTGGGACACCTCCAAGAGACCCAGTACTTC